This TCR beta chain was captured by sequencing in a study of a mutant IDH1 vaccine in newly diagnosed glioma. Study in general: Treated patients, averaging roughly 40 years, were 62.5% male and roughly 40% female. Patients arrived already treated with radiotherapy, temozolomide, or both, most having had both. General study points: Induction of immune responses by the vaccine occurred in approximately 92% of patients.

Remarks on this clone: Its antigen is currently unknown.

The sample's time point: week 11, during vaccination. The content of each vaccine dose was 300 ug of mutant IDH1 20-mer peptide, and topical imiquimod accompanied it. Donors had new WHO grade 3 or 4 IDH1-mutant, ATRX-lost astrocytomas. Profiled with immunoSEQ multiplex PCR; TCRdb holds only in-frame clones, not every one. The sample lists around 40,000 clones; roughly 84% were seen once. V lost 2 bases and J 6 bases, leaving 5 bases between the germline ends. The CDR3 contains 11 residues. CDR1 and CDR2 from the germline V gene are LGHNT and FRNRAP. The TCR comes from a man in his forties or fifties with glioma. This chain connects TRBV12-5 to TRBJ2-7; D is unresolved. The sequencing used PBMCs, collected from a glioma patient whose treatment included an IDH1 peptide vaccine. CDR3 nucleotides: TGTGCTAGTGGTTTGTTGTTCGAGCAGTACTTC. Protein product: CASGLLFEQYF.